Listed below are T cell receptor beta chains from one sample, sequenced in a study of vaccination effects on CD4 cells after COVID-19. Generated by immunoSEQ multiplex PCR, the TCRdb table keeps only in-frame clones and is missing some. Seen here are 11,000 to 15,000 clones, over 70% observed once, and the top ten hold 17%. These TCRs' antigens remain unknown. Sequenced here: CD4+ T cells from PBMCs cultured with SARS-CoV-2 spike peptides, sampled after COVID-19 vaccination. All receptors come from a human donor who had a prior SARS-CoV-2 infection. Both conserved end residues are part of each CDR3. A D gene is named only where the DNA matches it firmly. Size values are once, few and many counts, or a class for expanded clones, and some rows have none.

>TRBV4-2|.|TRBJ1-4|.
TGTGCCAGCAGCCCGATCCGGTCCAGCCAGGGTATCTCCAGCGAACCCCGCTGGGATGAAAAACTGTTTTTT
CASSPIRSSQGISSEPRWDEKLFF
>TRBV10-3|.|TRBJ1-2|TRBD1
TGTGCCATCAGCGAAGGACAGGGCTATGGCTACACCTTC
CAISEGQGYGYTF
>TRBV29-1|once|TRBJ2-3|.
TGCAGCGTTGACAAGGGGCTGCCAGATACGCAGTATTTT
CSVDKGLPDTQYF
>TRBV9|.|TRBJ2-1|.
TGTGCCAGCAGCGTAGACGGTGAGCAGTTCTTC
CASSVDGEQFF
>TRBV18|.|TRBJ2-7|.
TGTGCCAGCTCACCTATTTACCCCGACGAGCAGTACTTC
CASSPIYPDEQYF
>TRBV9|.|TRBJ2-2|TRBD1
TGTGCCAGCAGCGGACCAAGGACAGGGGGGACCGGGGAGCTGTTTTTT
CASSGPRTGGTGELFF
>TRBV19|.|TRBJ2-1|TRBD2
TGTGCCAGTAGTATGCGGAGCAGCGGGAGGGCGGGAGAGCAGTTCTTC
CASSMRSSGRAGEQFF
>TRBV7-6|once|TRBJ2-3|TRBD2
TGTGCCAGCAGCTTTACTAGCGGGAGTTTCTCAGATACGCAGTATTTT
CASSFTSGSFSDTQYF
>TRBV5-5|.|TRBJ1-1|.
TGTGCCAGCAGCTTGACAGGGAACATGAACACTGAAGCTTTCTTT
CASSLTGNMNTEAFF
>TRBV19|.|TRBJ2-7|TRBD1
TGTGCCAGTAGTATTCAACAGGGGGTTGGGGAGCAGTACTTC
CASSIQQGVGEQYF
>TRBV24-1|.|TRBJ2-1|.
TGTGCCACCAGTGACGTCGGCTACAATGAGCAGTTCTTC
CATSDVGYNEQFF
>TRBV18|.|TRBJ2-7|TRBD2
TGTGCCAGCTCGAGACTAGCGGGGGCCTACGAGCAGTACTTC
CASSRLAGAYEQYF
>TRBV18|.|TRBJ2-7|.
TGTGCCAGCTCGGTAGATTCGGGTACCTACGAGCAGTACTTC
CASSVDSGTYEQYF
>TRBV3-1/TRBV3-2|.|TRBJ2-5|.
TGTGCCAGCAGTCACAGGACCCAAGAGACCCAGTACTTC
CASSHRTQETQYF
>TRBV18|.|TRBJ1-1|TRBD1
TGTGCCAGCTCACCTCTGACAGGGGCGAACACTGAAGCTTTCTTT
CASSPLTGANTEAFF
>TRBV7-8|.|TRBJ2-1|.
TGTGCCAGCAGCTTATCCCCCTTAAGGGGCTACAATGAGCAGTTCTTC
CASSLSPLRGYNEQFF
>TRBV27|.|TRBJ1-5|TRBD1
TGTGCCAGCGGCCGGGACAGGCCTGCCGAGTCGCCCCAGCATTTT
CASGRDRPAESPQHF
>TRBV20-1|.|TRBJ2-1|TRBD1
TGCAGTGCTAGTTACAGACAGGGGGGGAAAAATGAGCAGTTCTTC
CSASYRQGGKNEQFF
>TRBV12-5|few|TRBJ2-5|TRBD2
TGTGCTAGTGGTTTAGGGACTAGCGGAGAGACCCAGTACTTC
CASGLGTSGETQYF
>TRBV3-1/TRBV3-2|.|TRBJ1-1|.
TGTGCCAGCAGCCCCCCCTCGGGGGGCCCCTTTCCTGAAGCTTTCTTT
CASSPPSGGPFPEAFF
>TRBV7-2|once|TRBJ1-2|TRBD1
TGTGCCAGCAGCTTATGGCGGGACAGTGGTGGCTACACCTTC
CASSLWRDSGGYTF
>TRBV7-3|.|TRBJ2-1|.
TGTGCCAGCAGCTTAGGAACCCCGGGGTACAATGAGCAGTTCTTC
CASSLGTPGYNEQFF
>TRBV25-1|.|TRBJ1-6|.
TGTGCCAGCAGTGTACAGGGAGGAAGATCACCCCTCCACTTT
CASSVQGGRSPLHF
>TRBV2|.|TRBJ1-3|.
TGTGCCAGCAGTGCAGCCTGGGCCGGAAACACCATATATTTT
CASSAAWAGNTIYF
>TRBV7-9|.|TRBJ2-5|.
TGTGCCAGCAGCCCGGTGGTGGCCTCGCAGGAGACCCAGTACTTC
CASSPVVASQETQYF
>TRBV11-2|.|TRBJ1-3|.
TGTGCCAGCAGCTCTCTCACGGGTCCTGGAAACACCATATATTTT
CASSSLTGPGNTIYF
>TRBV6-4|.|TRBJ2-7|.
TGTGCCAGCAGTAAGGGGTACAGGCGATCCTACGAGCAGTACTTC
CASSKGYRRSYEQYF
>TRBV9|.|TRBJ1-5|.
TGTGCCAGCAGCGTAGGAGAGGGTCAGCCCCAGCATTTT
CASSVGEGQPQHF
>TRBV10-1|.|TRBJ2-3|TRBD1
TGCGCCAGCAGTGGGGCACAGGGGGCGGGGCCAGATACGCAGTATTTT
CASSGAQGAGPDTQYF
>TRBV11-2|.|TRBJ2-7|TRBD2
TGTGCCAGCAGCCCGCGGGGGGGCTACGAGCAGTACTTC
CASSPRGGYEQYF
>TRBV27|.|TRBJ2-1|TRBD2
TGTGCCAGCAGTCCCCGCCGCGGTGCGGGGGGGCTTTACAATGAGCAGTTCTTC
CASSPRRGAGGLYNEQFF
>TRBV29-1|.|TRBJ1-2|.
TGCAGCGTTGATCCAATGGGGGTTGGATATGGCTACACCTTC
CSVDPMGVGYGYTF
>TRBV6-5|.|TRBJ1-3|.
TGTGCCAGCACCACTGACTTAACTGGCGGAAACACCATATATTTT
CASTTDLTGGNTIYF
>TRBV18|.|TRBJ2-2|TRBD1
TGTGCCAGCTCACGGATCCAGGGGGACACCGGGGAGCTGTTTTTT
CASSRIQGDTGELFF
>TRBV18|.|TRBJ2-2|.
TGTGCCAGCTCACCACCGGACTACCCAACCGGGGAGCTGTTTTTT
CASSPPDYPTGELFF
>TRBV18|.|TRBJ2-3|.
TGTGCCAGCTCTCGCGTAGATACGCAGTATTTT
CASSRVDTQYF
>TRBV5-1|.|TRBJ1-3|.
TGCGCCAGCAGCTTGGATGGGAACACCATATATTTT
CASSLDGNTIYF
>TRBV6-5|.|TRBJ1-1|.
TGTGCCAGCAGTTACTCCTCCCTAAACACTGAAGCTTTCTTT
CASSYSSLNTEAFF
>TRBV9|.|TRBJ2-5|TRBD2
TGTGCCAGCAGCGTAGGCGGCGGGAGGAGCCGGGAGACCCAGTACTTC
CASSVGGGRSRETQYF
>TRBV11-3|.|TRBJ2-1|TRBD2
TGTGCCAGCAGCTTTAGGACTAGCGGTCTGTACAATGAGCAGTTCTTC
CASSFRTSGLYNEQFF
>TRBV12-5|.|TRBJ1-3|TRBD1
TGTGCTAGTGGCCCAGGGGGACAGAACTCTGGAAACACCATATATTTT
CASGPGGQNSGNTIYF
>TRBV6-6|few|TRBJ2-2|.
TGTGCCAGCATTCGGGACCTACGAAACACCGGGGAGCTGTTTTTT
CASIRDLRNTGELFF
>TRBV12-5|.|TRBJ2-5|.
TGTGCTAGTGGTTTGGGGGGTTCAGAGACCCAGTACTTC
CASGLGGSETQYF
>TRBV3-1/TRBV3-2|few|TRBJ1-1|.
TGTGCCAGCAGCCAAGAGGGGTGGAGGGGGAACACTGAAGCTTTCTTT
CASSQEGWRGNTEAFF
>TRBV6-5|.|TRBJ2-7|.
TGTGCCAGCAGTTACACCGTTCTTACCTTCTCCTACGAGCAGTACTTC
CASSYTVLTFSYEQYF
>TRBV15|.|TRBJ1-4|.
TGTGCCACCAGCAGAGATATTTTGGGGAATGAAAAACTGTTTTTT
CATSRDILGNEKLFF
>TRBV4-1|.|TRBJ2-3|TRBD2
TGCGCCAGCAGCCAAGATGGTAGCGGGATCACAGATACGCAGTATTTT
CASSQDGSGITDTQYF
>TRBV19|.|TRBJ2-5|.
TGTGCCAGTAGTATTAAGGGGCCAGTGGAAGGGACCCAGTACTTC
CASSIKGPVEGTQYF
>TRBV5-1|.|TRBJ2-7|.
TGCGCCAGCAGCTTGTCGGCGGAAAGGGCCTACGAGCAGTACTTC
CASSLSAERAYEQYF
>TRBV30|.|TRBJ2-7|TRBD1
TGTGCCTGCAGGGGGTCGGTCTACGAGCAGTACTTC
CACRGSVYEQYF